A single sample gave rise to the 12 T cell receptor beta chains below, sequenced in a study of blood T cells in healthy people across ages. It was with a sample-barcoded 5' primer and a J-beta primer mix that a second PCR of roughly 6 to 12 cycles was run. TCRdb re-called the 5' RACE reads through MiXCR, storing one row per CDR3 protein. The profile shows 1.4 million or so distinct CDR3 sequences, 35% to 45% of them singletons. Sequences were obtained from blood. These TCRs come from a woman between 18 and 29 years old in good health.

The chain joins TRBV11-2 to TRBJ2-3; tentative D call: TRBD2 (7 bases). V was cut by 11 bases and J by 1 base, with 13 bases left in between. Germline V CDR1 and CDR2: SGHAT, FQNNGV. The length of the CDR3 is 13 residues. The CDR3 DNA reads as TGTGCCGGGCGGGGGCTGCGCACAGATACGCAGTATTTT. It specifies CAGRGLRTDTQYF.

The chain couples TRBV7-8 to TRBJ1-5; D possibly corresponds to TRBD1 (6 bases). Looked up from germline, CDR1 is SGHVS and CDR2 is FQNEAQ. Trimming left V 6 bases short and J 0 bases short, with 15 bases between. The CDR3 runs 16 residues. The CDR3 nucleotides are TGTGCCAGCAGTCAGACAGGACCAACTAGCAATCAGCCCCAGCATTTT. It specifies CASSQTGPTSNQPQHF.

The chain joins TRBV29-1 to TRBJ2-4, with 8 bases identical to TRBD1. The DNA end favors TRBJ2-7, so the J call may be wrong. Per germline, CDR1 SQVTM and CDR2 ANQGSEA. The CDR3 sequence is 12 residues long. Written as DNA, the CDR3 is TGCAGCGTTACGGACAGGGCCCACGAGCAGTACTTC. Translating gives CSVTDRAHEQYF.

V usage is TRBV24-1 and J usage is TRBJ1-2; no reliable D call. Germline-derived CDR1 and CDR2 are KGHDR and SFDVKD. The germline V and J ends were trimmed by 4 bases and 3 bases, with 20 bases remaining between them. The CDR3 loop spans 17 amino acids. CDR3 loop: CATSDPGSGGSHYGYTF. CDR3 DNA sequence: TGTGCCACCAGTGACCCCGGGTCCGGCGGCTCCCACTATGGCTACACCTTC.

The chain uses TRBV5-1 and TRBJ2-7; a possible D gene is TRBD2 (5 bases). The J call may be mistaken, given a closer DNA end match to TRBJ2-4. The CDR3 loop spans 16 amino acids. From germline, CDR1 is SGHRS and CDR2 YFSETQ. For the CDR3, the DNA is TGCGCCAGCAGCTTGGATTCGCGGGTAGCCAAAAACATTCAGTACTTC. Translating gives CASSLDSRVAKNIQYF.

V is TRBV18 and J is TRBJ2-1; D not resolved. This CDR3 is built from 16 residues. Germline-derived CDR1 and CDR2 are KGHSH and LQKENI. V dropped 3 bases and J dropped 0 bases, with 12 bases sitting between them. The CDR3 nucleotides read TGTGCCAGCTCACCGGACCGGGCGGACTCCTACAATGAGCAGTTCTTC. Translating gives CASSPDRADSYNEQFF.

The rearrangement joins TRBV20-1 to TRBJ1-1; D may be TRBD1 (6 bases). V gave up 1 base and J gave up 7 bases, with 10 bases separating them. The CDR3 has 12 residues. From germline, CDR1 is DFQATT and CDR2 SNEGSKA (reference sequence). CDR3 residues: CSARVQGFEAFF. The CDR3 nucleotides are TGCAGTGCTAGAGTCCAGGGGTTTGAAGCTTTCTTT.

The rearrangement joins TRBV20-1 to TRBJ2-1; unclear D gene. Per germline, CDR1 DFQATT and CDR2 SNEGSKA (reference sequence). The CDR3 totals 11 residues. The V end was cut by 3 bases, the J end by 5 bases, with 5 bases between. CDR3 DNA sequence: TGCAGTGCTAGCGGAGACAATGAGCAGTTCTTC. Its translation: CSASGDNEQFF.

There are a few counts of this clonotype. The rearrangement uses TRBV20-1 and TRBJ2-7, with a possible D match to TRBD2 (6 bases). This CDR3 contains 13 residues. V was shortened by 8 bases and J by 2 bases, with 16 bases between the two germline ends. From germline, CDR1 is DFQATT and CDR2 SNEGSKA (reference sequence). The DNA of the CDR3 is TGCAGTTGGGACTCGGGGCTACCCTACGAGCAGTACTTC. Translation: CSWDSGLPYEQYF.

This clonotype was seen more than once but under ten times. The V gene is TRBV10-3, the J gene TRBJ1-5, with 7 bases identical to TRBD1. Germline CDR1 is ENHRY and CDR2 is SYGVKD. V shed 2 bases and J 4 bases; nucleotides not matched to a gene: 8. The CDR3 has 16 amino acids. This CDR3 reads CAISETETGRNQPQHF. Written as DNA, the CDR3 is TGTGCCATCAGTGAGACAGAGACAGGGCGAAATCAGCCCCAGCATTTT.

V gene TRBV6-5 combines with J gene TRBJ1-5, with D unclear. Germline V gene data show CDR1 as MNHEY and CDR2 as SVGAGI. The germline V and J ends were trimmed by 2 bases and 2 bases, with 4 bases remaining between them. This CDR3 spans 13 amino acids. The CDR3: CASSYAGNQPQHF. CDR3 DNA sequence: TGTGCCAGCAGTTACGCAGGCAATCAGCCCCAGCATTTT.

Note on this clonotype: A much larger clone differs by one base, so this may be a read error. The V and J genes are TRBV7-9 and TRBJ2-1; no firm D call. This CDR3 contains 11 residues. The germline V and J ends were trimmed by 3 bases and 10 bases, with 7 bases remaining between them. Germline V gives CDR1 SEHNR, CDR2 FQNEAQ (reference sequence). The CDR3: CASSFSPEQFF. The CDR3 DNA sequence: TGTGCCAGCAGCTTCAGCCCAGAGCAGTTCTTC.